Presented here are 23 T cell receptor beta chains from one specimen sequenced in a study of neurological immune-mediated disorders. One entry per CDR3 protein, called by TCRdb with MiXCR from the 5' RACE reads. The repertoire holds 50,000 to 55,000 distinct CDR3 sequences, with about a tenth as singletons. Sequenced material: PBMCs. The receptors come from a man between 65 and 85 years old with HTLV-1-associated myelopathy (HAM/TSP).

J is TRBJ2-3 and V is TRBV19, with TRBD1 as a possible D gene (5 bases). CDR3 length: 14 amino acids. Trimming removed 3 bases from V and 2 bases from J, with 9 bases in between. The germline V gene encodes CDR1 LNHDA and CDR2 SQIVND (reference sequence). DNA for the CDR3: TGTGCCAGTAGTATCCGCAGGGACACAGATACGCAGTATTTT. Protein product: CASSIRRDTDTQYF.

J is TRBJ2-4 and V is TRBV6-2 or TRBV6-3; 7 bases are a match to TRBD2. CDR3 length: 16 amino acids. Germline V CDR1 and CDR2: MNHEY, SVGEGT. The junction had 12 bases not matched to a gene; V was cut back by 8 bases and J by 2 bases. In nucleotides, the CDR3 is TGTGCCAGCGTAGACGGGGGGTCTGGGTCCAAAAACATTCAGTACTTC. Protein product: CASVDGGSGSKNIQYF.

The sample holds many counts of this clonotype. The gene calls are TRBV7-2 and TRBJ2-5; TRBD2 agrees at 7 bases. Looked up from germline, CDR1 is SGHTA and CDR2 is FQGNSA. The V segment lost 3 bases and the J segment 5 bases; nucleotides outside the gene matches: 9. The CDR3 runs 15 residues. In nucleotides, the CDR3 is TGTGCCAGCAGCTTCTCCCTAGCGGAGGGGGAGACCCAGTACTTC. Translated, it gives CASSFSLAEGETQYF.

This clonotype is medium-sized. Written as DNA, the CDR3 is TGCAGTGCTAGGACAGCCAAACAAGGAGGAAACACCATATATTTT. Amino acids: CSARTAKQGGNTIYF. The chain employs TRBV20-1 and TRBJ1-3, with a possible D match to TRBD1 (5 bases). V lost 3 bases and J lost 4, with 16 bases in between. The V gene's germline CDR1 is DFQATT and CDR2 SNEGSKA (reference sequence). CDR3 length: 15 amino acids.

This clonotype has at least ten counts. V usage is TRBV28 and J usage is TRBJ2-3, with 10 nucleotides matching TRBD2. There are 14 residues in the CDR3. The germline gives CDR1 MDHEN, CDR2 SYDVKM. The V gene end was trimmed by 6 bases and the J gene end by 6 bases; junction bases not matched to a gene: 6. CDR3 nucleotides: TGTGCCAGCAGAGCGGGAGGGCCAAGGGATACGCAGTATTTT. Its protein is CASRAGGPRDTQYF.

This clonotype has a count of ten or more. J is TRBJ2-2 and V is TRBV7-6; possible D gene TRBD1, 6 bases. Trimming pared 6 bases from V and 4 bases from J, leaving 18 bases between. CDR3 length: 16 residues. Germline V gene sequence: CDR1 SGHVS, CDR2 FNYEAQ. The DNA of the CDR3 is TGTGCCAGCAGTAATTTAGGGGGAAGGAGCACCGGGGAGCTGTTTTTT. Its translation is CASSNLGGRSTGELFF. Combining the CDR3 with reference TRBV7-6 and TRBJ2-2 gives the whole variable domain GAGVSQSPRYKVTKRGQDVALRCDPISGHVSLYWYRQALGQGPEFLTYFNYEAQQDKSGLPNDRFSAERPEGSISTLTIQRTEQRDSAMYRCASSNLGGRSTGELFFGEGSRLTVL.

This clonotype was counted many times. The rearrangement uses TRBV21-1 and TRBJ2-6; the table calls TRBD1, which could not be checked here. TRBV21-1 is listed as a pseudogene. CDR3 length equals 20 residues. CDR3 sequence (DNA): TGTGCCAGCAGCAAAGTAGAGGGACAAGAATCGAGCTCTGGGGCCAACGTCCTGACTTTC. It codes for CASSKVEGQESSSGANVLTF.

On this clonotype: One end of the junction is discordant with germline, which a read error may explain. The CDR3 loop is CVSSQSSGSSNTGELFF. CDR3 bases: TGTGTCAGCAGCCAGTCAAGTGGTTCATCGAACACCGGGGAGCTGTTTTTT. This chain links TRBV7-2 with TRBJ2-2; D is unresolved. This CDR3 is built from 17 residues. The germline CDR1 and CDR2 sequences are SGHTA and FQGNSA. Supplemented by reference TRBV7-2 and TRBJ2-2, the full variable domain reads GAGVSQSPSNKVTEKGKDVELRCDPISGHTALYWYRQSLGQGLEFLIYFQGNSAPDKSGLPSDRFSAERTGGSVSTLTIQRTQQEDSAVYLCVSSQSSGSSNTGELFFGEGSRLTVL.

In its sample, this clonotype was seen a few times. The genes are TRBV6-1 and TRBJ2-3, with 8 bases aligning to TRBD2. After removal of 6 bases from V and 3 bases from J, the junction contained 5 bases not matched to a gene. This CDR3 has 14 amino acids. The germline gives CDR1 MNHNS, CDR2 SASEGT. CDR3 amino acids: CASRVAGRTDTQYF. CDR3 nucleotide sequence: TGTGCCAGCAGGGTAGCGGGGAGGACAGATACGCAGTATTTT.

Remarks on this clonotype: This sequence may be a read error, since a much larger clone differs from it by one base. V gene TRBV29-1 combines with J gene TRBJ2-7; D may be TRBD1 (6 bases). This CDR3 is built from 12 residues. V lost 8 bases to trimming and J lost 5 bases, with 16 bases between them. Germline CDR1 SQVTM, CDR2 ANQGSEA. The CDR3 sequence: CSIQGLTNEQYF. CDR3 bases: TGCAGCATACAGGGTTTAACGAACGAGCAGTACTTC.

This clonotype was detected many times. This sequence joins TRBV20-1 and TRBJ2-1; D possibly corresponds to TRBD1 (6 bases). This CDR3 has 13 residues. Trimming left V 2 bases short and J 3 bases short, with 8 bases between. Looked up from germline, CDR1 is DFQATT and CDR2 is SNEGSKA (reference sequence). The CDR3 sequence is CSARQGLYNEQFF. The CDR3 bases are TGCAGTGCTAGACAGGGGCTCTACAATGAGCAGTTCTTC.

This clonotype is medium-sized within its sample. CDR3 sequence: CASSPRSGELFF. The CDR3 DNA is TGTGCCAGCAGTCCCCGGTCCGGGGAGCTGTTTTTT. This rearrangement joins TRBV6-6 to TRBJ2-2, with no clear D. The germline V gene has CDR1 MNHNY and CDR2 SVGAGI (reference sequence). CDR3 length: 12 amino acids. Between the trimmed V and J ends, which lost 5 bases and 6 bases, there was a span of 7 bases.

This clonotype was recorded at least ten times. The chain employs TRBV20-1 and TRBJ1-1; D possibly corresponds to TRBD1 (5 bases). V lost 1 base, J lost 1 base, and 13 bases lay in between. The V gene's germline CDR1 is DFQATT and CDR2 SNEGSKA (reference sequence). This CDR3 contains 15 residues. The CDR3: CSARVAGRANTEAFF. CDR3 nucleotides: TGCAGTGCTAGAGTAGCAGGGAGGGCGAACACTGAAGCTTTCTTT.

This clonotype was observed at least ten times. The gene calls are TRBV7-2 and TRBJ2-1; TRBD2 is a possible D gene (5 bases). V dropped 5 bases and J dropped 4 bases, with 15 bases sitting between them. Germline CDR1 is SGHTA and CDR2 is FQGNSA. The CDR3 consists of 15 residues. The CDR3 DNA is TGTGCCAGCAGCCAGGACTCCTCGGGGTACAATGAGCAGTTCTTC. It specifies CASSQDSSGYNEQFF.

This clonotype was detected many times. The rearrangement links TRBV6-2 or TRBV6-3 to TRBJ2-7; D is undetermined. Germline CDR1 is MNHEY and CDR2 is SVGEGT. The CDR3 spans 14 residues. Deletions cut 4 bases from V and 0 bases from J, with 10 bases between. The CDR3 DNA sequence: TGTGCCAGCAGTTCGAGAGGTTCCTCCTACGAGCAGTACTTC. Its protein product is CASSSRGSSYEQYF.

This clonotype was seen ten or more times. The chain combines TRBV28 with TRBJ2-5; 11 bases line up with TRBD1. Germline lookup yields CDR1 MDHEN and CDR2 SYDVKM. The CDR3 has 16 amino acids. V gave up 5 bases and J gave up 3 bases; unmatched junction bases: 8. The CDR3, as DNA: TGTGCCAGCAGTCCCCCCGGGACAGGGGGAGAAGAGACCCAGTACTTC. It encodes CASSPPGTGGEETQYF. The variable domain in full, with the rest retrieved from reference TRBV28 and TRBJ2-5, is DVKVTQSSRYLVKRTGEKVFLECVQDMDHENMFWYRQDPGLGLRLIYFSYDVKMKEKGDIPEGYSVSREKKERFSLILESASTNQTSMYLCASSPPGTGGEETQYFGPGTRLLVL.

This clonotype was seen many times. The rearrangement joins TRBV7-2 to TRBJ2-1; 7 bases line up with TRBD2. The V and J ends lost 5 bases and 11 bases, in that order; junction bases with no gene match: 6. Germline V CDR1 and CDR2: SGHTA, FQGNSA. This CDR3 region has 12 residues. Written as DNA, the CDR3 is TGTGCCAGCAGCCGGACTAGGGATCAGCAGTTCTTC. Translation: CASSRTRDQQFF.

This clonotype was observed at least ten times. The chain combines TRBV11-3 with TRBJ2-1; D is undetermined. The CDR3 is made up of 16 amino acids. Germline V gene data show CDR1 as SGHNT and CDR2 as YENEEA. V lost 4 bases and J 5 bases, leaving 18 bases between the germline ends. CDR3 amino acids: CASSSYKGEINNEQFF. The CDR3 DNA sequence: TGTGCCAGCAGCTCCTATAAAGGCGAGATTAACAATGAGCAGTTCTTC.

In this sample, this clonotype turned up a few times. The V and J genes are TRBV12-3 or TRBV12-4 and TRBJ2-1; 7 nucleotides align to TRBD1. CDR3 length: 15 residues. The V segment lost 4 bases and the J segment 4 bases; nucleotides outside the gene matches: 7. CDR3 loop: CASSWTGGKYNEQFF. The CDR3 bases are TGTGCCAGCAGTTGGACAGGCGGAAAGTACAATGAGCAGTTCTTC.

This clonotype was counted many times. The genes are TRBV7-8 and TRBJ1-5; 7 positions match TRBD1. This CDR3 region has 16 residues. V dropped 1 base and J dropped 7; count of bases not matched to a gene: 10. Germline V gene lookup returns CDR1 SGHVS and CDR2 FQNEAQ. The CDR3 DNA is TGTGCCAGCAGCTTAGGCTACAGGGGAAAGGAACAGCCCCAGCATTTT. Translating it yields CASSLGYRGKEQPQHF. The complete variable domain, with remaining parts taken from reference TRBV7-8 and TRBJ1-5, reads GAGVSQSPRYKVAKRGQDVALRCDPISGHVSLFWYQQALGQGPEFLTYFQNEAQLDKSGLPSDRFFAERPEGSVSTLKIQRTQQEDSAVYLCASSLGYRGKEQPQHFGDGTRLSIL.

This clonotype was seen at least ten times. The J gene is TRBJ1-5, the V gene TRBV7-2; possibly TRBD1 for D (5 bases). Germline V gene sequence: CDR1 SGHTA, CDR2 FQGNSA. Trimming removed 4 bases from V and 9 bases from J, with 13 bases in between. The CDR3 consists of 13 residues. The CDR3 region has the DNA TGTGCCAGCAGCTCGCCGGGGGGACGGCCCCAGCATTTT. It translates to CASSSPGGRPQHF. Supplemented by reference TRBV7-2 and TRBJ1-5, the full variable domain reads GAGVSQSPSNKVTEKGKDVELRCDPISGHTALYWYRQSLGQGLEFLIYFQGNSAPDKSGLPSDRFSAERTGGSVSTLTIQRTQQEDSAVYLCASSSPGGRPQHFGDGTRLSIL.

This clonotype was recorded at least ten times. The chain employs TRBV6-2 or TRBV6-3 and TRBJ1-2, with D possibly matching TRBD1 (5 bases). Between the trimmed V and J ends, which lost 7 bases and 8 bases, there was a span of 11 bases. CDR3 length: 11 residues. CDR1 MNHEY and CDR2 SVGEGT come from the germline V gene. CDR3 coding DNA: TGTGCCAGCACCGGGACGTGGGGCTACACCTTC. Translation gives CASTGTWGYTF.

This clonotype was detected ten times or more. The chain is built from TRBV5-5 and TRBJ2-1; 13 bases are shared with TRBD2. From germline, CDR1 is SGHKS and CDR2 YYEKEE (reference sequence). The length of the CDR3 is 17 residues. Trimming removed 3 bases from V and 2 bases from J; junction bases left unmatched: 5. CDR3 loop: CASSYRLAGGPYNEQFF. The CDR3, as DNA: TGTGCCAGCAGCTACAGACTAGCGGGAGGCCCCTACAATGAGCAGTTCTTC. The full variable domain, rest sourced from reference TRBV5-5 and TRBJ2-1, is DAGVTQSPTHLIKTRGQQVTLRCSPISGHKSVSWYQQVLGQGPQFIFQYYEKEERGRGNFPDRFSARQFPNYSSELNVNALLLGDSALYLCASSYRLAGGPYNEQFFGPGTRLTVL.